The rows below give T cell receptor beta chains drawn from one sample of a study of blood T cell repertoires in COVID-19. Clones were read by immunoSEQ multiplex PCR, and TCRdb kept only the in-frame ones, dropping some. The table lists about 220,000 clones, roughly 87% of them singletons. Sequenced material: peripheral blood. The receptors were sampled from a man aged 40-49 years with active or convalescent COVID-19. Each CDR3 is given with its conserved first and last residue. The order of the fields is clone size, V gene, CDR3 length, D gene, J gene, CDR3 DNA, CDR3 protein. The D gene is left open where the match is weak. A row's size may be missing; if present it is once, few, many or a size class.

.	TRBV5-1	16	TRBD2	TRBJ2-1	TGCGCCAGCAGCCGTGGGCGGGAGGGTTCCTACAATGAGCAGTTCTTC	CASSRGREGSYNEQFF
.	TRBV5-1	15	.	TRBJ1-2	TGCGCCAGCAGGCCTCCCTCAGCTACAGTGGGTGGCTACACCTTC	CASRPPSATVGGYTF
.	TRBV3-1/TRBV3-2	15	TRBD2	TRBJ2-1	TGTGCCAGCAGTCTCACTAGCGGGAGTGGTGATGAGCAGTTCTTC	CASSLTSGSGDEQFF
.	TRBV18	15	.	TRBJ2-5	TGTGCCAGCTCACCACGGGGAAGTTGGGAGGAGACCCAGTACTTC	CASSPRGSWEETQYF
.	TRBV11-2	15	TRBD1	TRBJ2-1	TGTGCCAGCAGCTTTTCCGGGACAGGATTCGATGAGCAGTTCTTC	CASSFSGTGFDEQFF
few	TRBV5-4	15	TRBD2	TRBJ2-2	TGTGCCAGCAGTCTCAGCGGGAGCGAGACCGGGGAGCTGTTTTTT	CASSLSGSETGELFF
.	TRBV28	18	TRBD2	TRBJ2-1	TGTGCCAGCAGCTCCCCGGGCGGGAGGGCCCCGTTTATAAATGAGCAGTTCTTC	CASSSPGGRAPFINEQFF
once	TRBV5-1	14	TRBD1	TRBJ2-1	TGCGCCAGCAGCTTGGCGGGGACAGGCAATGAGCAGTTCTTC	CASSLAGTGNEQFF
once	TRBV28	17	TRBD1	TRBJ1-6	TGTGCCAGCAGTTCCGGGACAGCGTGGCGCCCCTTCTCACCCCTCCACTTT	CASSSGTAWRPFSPLHF
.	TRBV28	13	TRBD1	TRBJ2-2	TGTGCCAGCAGGGGGACAGGGGCCGGGGAGCTGTTTTTT	CASRGTGAGELFF
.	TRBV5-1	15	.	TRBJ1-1	TGCGCCAGCAGCTTGTCCAGTACCATGAACACTGAAGCTTTCTTT	CASSLSSTMNTEAFF
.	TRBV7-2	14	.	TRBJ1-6	TGTGCCGAGGGCCCGAGCTCCTATAATTCACCCCTCCACTTT	CAEGPSSYNSPLHF
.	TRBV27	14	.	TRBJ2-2	TGTGCCACGAGTTGGGGGGCGAACACCGGGGAGCTGTTTTTT	CATSWGANTGELFF
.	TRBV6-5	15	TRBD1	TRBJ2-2	TGTGCCAGCAGATTGGACAGGTCTAACACCGGGGAGCTGTTTTTT	CASRLDRSNTGELFF
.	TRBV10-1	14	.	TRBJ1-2	TGCGCCAGATGCTACGTTTGGAGGAAGTGTGGCTACACCTTC	CARCYVWRKCGYTF
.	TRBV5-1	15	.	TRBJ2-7	TGCGCCAGCAGCTCAGGACAGACGTCCTACTTCAAGCAGTACTTC	CASSSGQTSYFKQYF
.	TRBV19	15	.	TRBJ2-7	TGTGCCAGTAGTATTACCTCCGTCAGCTCCTACGAGCAGTACTTC	CASSITSVSSYEQYF
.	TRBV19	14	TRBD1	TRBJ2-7	TGTGCCAGTAGCCCAACCGGGACAGCCTACGAGCAGTACTTC	CASSPTGTAYEQYF
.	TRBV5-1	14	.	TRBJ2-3	TGCGCCAGCAGCTTGGGGGGCGGCACAGATACGCAGTATTTT	CASSLGGGTDTQYF
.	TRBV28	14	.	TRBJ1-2	TGTGCCAGCAGTTTACAGGCAGCCCTCTATGGCTACACCTTC	CASSLQAALYGYTF
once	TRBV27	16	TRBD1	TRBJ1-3	TGTGCCAGCAGTAACAGGGGCCTTTTGCCCGGAAACACCATATATTTT	CASSNRGLLPGNTIYF
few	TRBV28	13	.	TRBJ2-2	TGTGCCAGCAGTTATGGGACATTCGGGGAGCTGTTTTTT	CASSYGTFGELFF
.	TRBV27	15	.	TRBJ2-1	TGTGCCAGCAGTTTATCGGGCCAGGGTTACAATGAGCAGTTCTTC	CASSLSGQGYNEQFF
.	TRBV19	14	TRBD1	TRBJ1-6	TGTGCCAGTAGTACCTGGGACAGAAATTCACCCCTCCACTTT	CASSTWDRNSPLHF
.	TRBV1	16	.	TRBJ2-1	TGCACCCTAGCCACCGGCGGGAGGGCCAGACGGGATGAGCAGTTCTTC	CTLATGGRARRDEQFF
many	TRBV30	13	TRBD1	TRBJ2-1	TGTGCCTGGAGTGTAATTAAGGGACAGGGGCAGTTCTTC	CAWSVIKGQGQFF
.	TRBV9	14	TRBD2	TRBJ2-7	TGTGCCAGCAGCGCGGGGCTAGCGGGCTACGAGCAGTACTTC	CASSAGLAGYEQYF
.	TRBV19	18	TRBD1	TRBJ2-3	TGTGCCAGTAGTCCCCTAGGACAGGGGGTTTTGGGGACAGATACGCAGTATTTT	CASSPLGQGVLGTDTQYF
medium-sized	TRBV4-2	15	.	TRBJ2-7	TGTGCCAGCAGCCAAAAGGTGGACAGCTCCTACGAGCAGTACTTC	CASSQKVDSSYEQYF
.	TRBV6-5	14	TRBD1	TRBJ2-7	TGTGCCAGCACCTCCGGGACAGGGGGCTACGAGCAGTACTTC	CASTSGTGGYEQYF
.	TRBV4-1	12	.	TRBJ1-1	TGCGCCAGCAGCCAAGTGCGTACTGAAGCTTTCTTT	CASSQVRTEAFF
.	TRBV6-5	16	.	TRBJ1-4	TGTGCCAGCAGTTACTCCTCAAGGGACGGGGGGGAAAAACTGTTTTTT	CASSYSSRDGGEKLFF
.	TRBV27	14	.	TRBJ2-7	TGTGCCAGCAGTTTATTGGGCGACACCTACGAGCAGTACTTC	CASSLLGDTYEQYF
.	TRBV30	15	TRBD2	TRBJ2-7	TGTGCCTGCTATACTAGCGGGGCCCTCTCCTACGAGCAGTACTTC	CACYTSGALSYEQYF
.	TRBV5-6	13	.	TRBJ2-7	TGTGCCAGCAGCTTCCAGGGGTTCTACGAGCAGTACTTC	CASSFQGFYEQYF
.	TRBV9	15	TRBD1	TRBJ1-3	TGTGCCAGCAGCGTAGCCTGGACAGGGGGAAACACCATATATTTT	CASSVAWTGGNTIYF
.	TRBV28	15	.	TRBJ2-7	TGTGCCAGCAGTTTATATGAGGCCAGGGGCTACGAGCAGTACTTC	CASSLYEARGYEQYF
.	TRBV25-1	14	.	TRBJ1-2	TGTGCCAGCAGTGAAAGGAACAGGCTCGGTGGCTACACCTTC	CASSERNRLGGYTF
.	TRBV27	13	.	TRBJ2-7	TGTGCCAGCAGTTTGACTGCCTCCTACGAGCAGTACTTC	CASSLTASYEQYF
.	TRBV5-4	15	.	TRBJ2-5	TGTGCCAGCAGCCCCGAGACAGGCGCCGTAGAGACCCAGTACTTC	CASSPETGAVETQYF
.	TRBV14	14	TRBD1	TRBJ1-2	TGTGCCAGCAGCCAACGACAGGGGGCCTATGGCTACACCTTC	CASSQRQGAYGYTF
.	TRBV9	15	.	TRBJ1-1	TGTGCCAGCAGCCCTCGGGGGGCCATGAACACTGAAGCTTTCTTT	CASSPRGAMNTEAFF
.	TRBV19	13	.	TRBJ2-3	TGTGCCAGTAGTATACCAGGGTCAGATACGCAGTATTTT	CASSIPGSDTQYF
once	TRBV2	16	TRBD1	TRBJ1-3	TGTGCCAGCAGACAGACAGGGCGAAATTCTGGAAACACCATATATTTT	CASRQTGRNSGNTIYF
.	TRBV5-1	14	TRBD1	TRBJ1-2	TGCGCCAGCGGTCCCCCGGACAGGGGGCGAGGCTACACCTTC	CASGPPDRGRGYTF
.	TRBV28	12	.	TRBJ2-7	TGTGCCAGCGGGGGCAACGGGTACGAGCAGTACTTC	CASGGNGYEQYF
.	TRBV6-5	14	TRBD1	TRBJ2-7	TGTGCCACACACGACAGGGGGCACTCCTACGAGCAGTACTTC	CATHDRGHSYEQYF
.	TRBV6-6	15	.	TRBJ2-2	TGTGCCAGCAGTTACTACGGGGGATTGACCGGGGAGCTGTTTTTT	CASSYYGGLTGELFF
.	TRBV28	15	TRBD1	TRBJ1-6	TGTGCCAGCATCTCCCGAGGGACAGGGGCTTCACCCCTCCACTTT	CASISRGTGASPLHF
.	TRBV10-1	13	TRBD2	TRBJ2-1	TGCGCCAGCAGTGGGACTAGATTGAATGAGCAGTTCTTC	CASSGTRLNEQFF
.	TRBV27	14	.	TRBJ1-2	TGTGCCAGCAGTTTACGATGGCAGGGGCATGGCTACACCTTC	CASSLRWQGHGYTF
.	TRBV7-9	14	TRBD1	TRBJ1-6	TGTGCCAGCAGCGCGACAGGGCCTAATTCACCCCTCCACTTT	CASSATGPNSPLHF
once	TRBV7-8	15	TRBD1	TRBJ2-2	TGTGCCAGCAGCTTAGGGGCAGGGGGCACCGGGGAGCTGTTTTTT	CASSLGAGGTGELFF
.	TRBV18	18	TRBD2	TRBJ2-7	TGTGCCAGCTCACCGAGGACTAGCGGGAGTGTCAGCTCCTACGAGCAGTACTTC	CASSPRTSGSVSSYEQYF